The 10 T cell receptor beta chains below all came from one sample that was sequenced in a study of T cells in Graves' hyperthyroidism and ophthalmopathy. From RNA transcripts, TCR beta CDR3 regions were amplified. HTBI primers were employed in a first-round RT-PCR of the TCR CDR3. MiXCR, run by TCRdb on the multiplex PCR reads, gives a single entry per CDR3 protein. The data show approximately 370,000 distinct CDR3 sequences, about 16% seen once. Input material: blood. These receptors all come from a woman in her 30s with Graves' hyperthyroidism.

The chain combines TRBV7-2 with TRBJ2-1, with TRBD2 matching over 14 bases. The ends lost 4 bases at V and 4 bases at J; junction bases unmatched: 24. The CDR3 is 23 residues long. Germline lookup yields CDR1 SGHTA and CDR2 FQGNSA. CDR3 coding DNA: TGTGCCAGCAGCTCACTGGTTGCGTTTGCCGGGACTAGCGGGAGTCTATATTACAATGAGCAGTTCTTC. Encoded protein: CASSSLVAFAGTSGSLYYNEQFF.

The table lists this clonotype with many counts. The rearrangement links TRBV18 to TRBJ2-5; 8 bases align to TRBD1. CDR1 is KGHSH, CDR2 LQKENI, per germline. The CDR3 has 13 residues. Germline trimming cut 8 bases from V and 3 bases from J; bases unmatched to any gene: 5. The CDR3 spells CASLPDREETQYF. CDR3 bases: TGTGCCAGCCTCCCGGACAGGGAAGAGACCCAGTACTTC.

This clonotype occurred many times. V gene TRBV7-2 combines with J gene TRBJ1-1; D unresolved. The V end was cut by 6 bases, the J end by 0 bases, with 11 bases between. The CDR3 has 14 residues. Germline loops: CDR1 SGHTA, CDR2 FQGNSA. CDR3 amino acids: CASRSQSLNTEAFF. DNA of the CDR3: TGTGCCAGCAGGTCACAGTCACTGAACACTGAAGCTTTCTTT.

This clonotype has ten or more counts. This sequence joins TRBV6-1 and TRBJ2-1; TRBD2 agrees at 15 bases. The CDR3 has 19 amino acids. Germline V CDR1 and CDR2: MNHNS, SASEGT. Germline trimming cut 6 bases from V and 3 bases from J; bases unmatched to any gene: 12. Here the CDR3 reads CASSPGLAGGPGYYNEQFF. DNA of the CDR3: TGTGCCAGCAGCCCCGGACTAGCGGGAGGGCCGGGGTACTACAATGAGCAGTTCTTC.

The chain employs TRBV19 and TRBJ1-1; TRBD1 aligns across 8 bases. The ends lost 7 bases at V and 6 bases at J; junction bases unmatched: 10. Germline CDR1 reads LNHDA; CDR2 reads SQIVND (reference sequence). The CDR3 has 14 amino acids. The CDR3 coding sequence is TGTGCCAGTACCATGACAGGGGCGCGCGCTGAAGCTTTCTTT. This sequence encodes CASTMTGARAEAFF.

The sample holds many counts of this clonotype. The DNA of the CDR3 is TGTGCCAGCAGTTCAACCCCTAGCGGGAGGTCCTACGAGCAGTACTTC. Protein product: CASSSTPSGRSYEQYF. The chain links TRBV12-3 or TRBV12-4 to TRBJ2-7; 11 bases map to TRBD2. V trimming: 4 bases; J trimming: 1 base; junction bases outside the gene matches: 6. This CDR3 has 16 amino acids.

This clonotype was seen many times. The V gene is TRBV11-2, the J gene TRBJ2-1, with TRBD2 as a possible D gene (5 bases). Trimming took 4 bases from V and 0 from J, leaving 13 bases between them. The CDR3 is made up of 16 amino acids. Per the germline V gene, CDR1 is SGHAT and CDR2 is FQNNGV. The CDR3 sequence is CASSSRADSSYNEQFF. The CDR3 DNA follows: TGTGCCAGCAGCTCCAGAGCGGATAGCTCCTACAATGAGCAGTTCTTC.

This sequence joins TRBV12-3 or TRBV12-4 and TRBJ1-1, with D unresolved. The CDR3 is 13 amino acids. Trimming cost V 5 bases and J 2 bases, with 9 bases left between them. The CDR3 sequence is CASSVTANTEAFF. The DNA of the CDR3 is TGTGCCAGCAGTGTTACAGCTAACACTGAAGCTTTCTTT.

This clonotype appeared many times. The CDR3 here is CASSQVQGAVYGYTF. CDR3 DNA sequence: TGTGCCAGCAGCCAAGTACAGGGGGCGGTCTATGGCTACACCTTC. V is TRBV3-1 and J is TRBJ1-2, with 9 bases fitting TRBD1. V gave up 1 base and J gave up 4 bases; unmatched junction bases: 4. The CDR3 is 15 amino acids. CDR1 is LGHDT, CDR2 YNNKEL, per germline (reference sequence).

V gene TRBV20-1 combines with J gene TRBJ2-2; D perhaps matches TRBD1 (5 bases). The germline V gene has CDR1 DFQATT and CDR2 SNEGSKA (reference sequence). The CDR3 has 15 amino acids. The CDR3 is CSGRALGSNTGELFF. CDR3 nucleotide sequence: TGCTCGGGCAGGGCCCTAGGGTCGAACACCGGGGAGCTGTTTTTT.